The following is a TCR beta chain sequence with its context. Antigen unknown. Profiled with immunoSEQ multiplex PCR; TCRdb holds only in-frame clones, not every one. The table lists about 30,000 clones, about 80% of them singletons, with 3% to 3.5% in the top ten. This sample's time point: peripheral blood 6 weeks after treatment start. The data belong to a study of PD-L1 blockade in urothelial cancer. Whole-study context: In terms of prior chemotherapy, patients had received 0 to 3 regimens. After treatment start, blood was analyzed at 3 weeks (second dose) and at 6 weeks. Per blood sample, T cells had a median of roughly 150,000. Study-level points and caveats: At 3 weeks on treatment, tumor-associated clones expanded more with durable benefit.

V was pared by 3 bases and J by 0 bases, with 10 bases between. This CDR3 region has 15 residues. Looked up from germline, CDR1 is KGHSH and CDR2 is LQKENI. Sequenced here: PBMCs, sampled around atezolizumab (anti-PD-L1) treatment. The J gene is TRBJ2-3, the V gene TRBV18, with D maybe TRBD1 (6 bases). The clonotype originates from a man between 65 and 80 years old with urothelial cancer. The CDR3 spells CASSPNRESTDTQYF. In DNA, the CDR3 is TGTGCCAGCTCACCGAACAGGGAAAGCACAGATACGCAGTATTTT.